The 22 T cell receptor beta chains below were found in one sample sequenced in a study of cytomegalovirus exposure and HLA in healthy donors. 60 Vbeta and 13 Jbeta primers were used in PCR. Measured with immunoSEQ multiplex PCR; TCRdb has only the in-frame clones, and not every one. Among over 150,000 clones listed, roughly four fifths were seen once. Sequencing was performed on PBMCs. These receptors were taken from a boy between 2 and 10 years old in good health and CMV-seronegative.

This rearrangement joins TRBV7-9 to TRBJ2-7; 8 bases are a match to TRBD2. V was pared by 6 bases and J by 3 bases, with 7 bases of the junction left unmatched. CDR3 length: 14 amino acids. Germline V lookup: CDR1 SEHNR, CDR2 FQNEAQ (reference sequence). CDR3 residues: CASRASGQGYEQYF. In nucleotides, the CDR3 is TGTGCCAGCAGGGCTAGCGGGCAAGGCTACGAGCAGTACTTC.

This sequence joins TRBV14 and TRBJ1-2, with unresolved D. Germline CDR1 reads SGHDN; CDR2 reads FVKESK. Between the trimmed V and J ends, which lost 4 bases and 10 bases, there was a span of 13 bases. There are 12 residues in the CDR3. CDR3 nucleotide sequence: TGTGCCAGCAGCCTGGGGAGGGAGGCCTACACCTTC. It codes for CASSLGREAYTF.

About this clone: Other DNA variants within this sample encode the same CDR3. This sequence joins TRBV7-2 and TRBJ1-2, with D perhaps TRBD1 (6 bases). The CDR3 runs 16 residues. V dropped 2 bases and J dropped 4 bases, with 17 bases sitting between them. CDR1 and CDR2 (germline): SGHTA, FQGNSA. The CDR3 loop is CASSLQGRGPGYGYTF. The CDR3 DNA is TGTGCCAGCAGCTTACAGGGGCGGGGGCCCGGCTATGGCTACACCTTC.

The genes are TRBV25-1 and TRBJ2-3; 10 nucleotides match TRBD2. The CDR3 covers 15 residues. V lost 3 bases, J lost 4 bases, and 4 bases stayed unmatched. Germline V CDR1 and CDR2: MGHDK, SYGVNS. In DNA form, the CDR3 reads TGTGCCAGCAGTGAGGGACTAGCGAGGGCAGATACGCAGTATTTT. Translation: CASSEGLARADTQYF.

CDR3 residues: CASSDKRGGHNEQFF. The DNA of the CDR3 is TGTGCCAGCAGTGATAAGCGGGGGGGCCACAATGAGCAGTTCTTC. V is TRBV2 and J is TRBJ2-1, with 10 bases identical to TRBD2. The CDR3 covers 15 residues. Germline lookup yields CDR1 SNHLY and CDR2 FYNNEI. Trimming took 3 bases from V and 5 from J; bases not matched to a gene: 4.

The V gene is TRBV9, the J gene TRBJ2-5; 8 bases map to TRBD2. CDR3 length equals 14 residues. V was clipped by 3 bases and J by 2 bases; unmatched bases: 3. Germline loops: CDR1 SGDLS, CDR2 YYNGEE. The CDR3 loop reads CASSASSGQETQYF. In DNA, the CDR3 is TGTGCCAGCAGCGCCTCTAGCGGGCAAGAGACCCAGTACTTC.

The rearrangement joins TRBV28 to TRBJ2-5, with TRBD1 matching over 7 bases. The better agreement between TRBJ2-7 and the DNA end casts doubt on the J call. The germline gives CDR1 MDHEN, CDR2 SYDVKM. CDR3 length equals 14 residues. This CDR3 is CASSPSTGYDEQYF. DNA for the CDR3: TGTGCCAGCAGTCCCTCGACAGGGTACGACGAGCAGTACTTC.

The chain combines TRBV7-2 with TRBJ1-4; D remains ambiguous. The CDR3 is 16 amino acids. Trimming pared 1 base from V and 8 bases from J, leaving 17 bases between. CDR1 and CDR2 from the germline V gene are SGHTA and FQGNSA. Here the CDR3 DNA reads TGTGCCAGCAGCTTAGGGGCCGCGCACGGGATCGAAAAACTGTTTTTT. Translation: CASSLGAAHGIEKLFF.

The V and J genes are TRBV15 and TRBJ2-7; a weak D match, TRBD2 (7 bases). The length of the CDR3 is 14 residues. The germline V gene has CDR1 LNHNV and CDR2 YYDKDF (reference sequence). Trimming stripped 6 bases from V and 7 bases from J, with 19 bases between. CDR3 bases: TGTGCCACCAGTAGGCCTGGGGGGGCAGATGAGCAGTACTTC. It encodes CATSRPGGADEQYF.

The rearrangement joins TRBV7-2 to TRBJ2-1, with 12 bases aligning to TRBD2. V was clipped by 1 base and J by 6 bases; unmatched bases: 13. Germline V gives CDR1 SGHTA, CDR2 FQGNSA. The CDR3 runs to 19 residues. The CDR3 sequence: CASSLGPLRTSGAPNEQFF. Written as DNA, the CDR3 is TGTGCCAGCAGCTTAGGCCCCCTCCGGACTAGCGGGGCACCCAATGAGCAGTTCTTC.

Only one count was recorded for this clone. The chain couples TRBV6-5 to TRBJ1-1; the D gene is possibly TRBD1 (5 bases). Germline V gene data show CDR1 as MNHEY and CDR2 as SVGAGI. CDR3 length equals 15 residues. Trimming left V 6 bases short and J 6 bases short, with 20 bases between. The CDR3 region has the DNA TGTGCCAGCAGCCCGCCGGGCAGGGAAGTCGCTGAAGCTTTCTTT. Protein: CASSPPGREVAEAFF.

The chain uses TRBV7-2 and TRBJ2-7, with 7 bases matching TRBD2. This CDR3 region has 15 residues. CDR1 and CDR2 from the germline V gene are SGHTA and FQGNSA. V was clipped by 2 bases and J by 6 bases; unmatched bases: 10. The DNA for the CDR3 is TGTGCCAGCAGCTTAACGACTAGCTTTACCCGCGAGCAGTACTTC. Translating gives CASSLTTSFTREQYF. Looking up the rest from reference TRBV7-2 and TRBJ2-7 gives the full variable domain: GAGVSQSPSNKVTEKGKDVELRCDPISGHTALYWYRQSLGQGLEFLIYFQGNSAPDKSGLPSDRFSAERTGGSVSTLTIQRTQQEDSAVYLCASSLTTSFTREQYFGPGTRLTVT.

Worth noting for this clone: A read error may produce the germline difference seen at one junction end. This chain links TRBV7-9 with TRBJ2-3; D possibly corresponds to TRBD1 (6 bases). Germline loops: CDR1 SEHNR, CDR2 FQNEAQ (reference sequence). CDR3 length: 15 amino acids. The CDR3 is CASSWRTGITNTQYF. The CDR3 DNA is TGTGCCAGCAGCTGGAGAACAGGGATCACAAATACGCAGTATTTT.

As DNA, the CDR3 is TGTGCCAGCAGTGAGGACAGCCCTAACTATGGCTACACCTTC. Amino acid sequence: CASSEDSPNYGYTF. J is TRBJ1-2 and V is TRBV2; D is possibly TRBD1 (6 bases). This CDR3 has 14 amino acids. V shed 3 bases and J shed 0 bases, with 8 bases lying between them. Germline V gene sequence: CDR1 SNHLY, CDR2 FYNNEI.

The chain links TRBV7-2 to TRBJ2-5; possible D gene TRBD1, 6 bases. The CDR3 runs to 15 residues. Germline V gene lookup returns CDR1 SGHTA and CDR2 FQGNSA. Trimming took 4 bases from V and 5 from J, leaving 17 bases between them. CDR3 nucleotide sequence: TGTGCCAGCAGCTCTCCCAGGGGCGCGAGGGAGACCCAGTACTTC. Amino acids: CASSSPRGARETQYF.

DNA for the CDR3: TGTGCCAGCAGCTTATCCGGCACGACAGAAACCTTCTCCTACGAGCAGTACTTC. Translating gives CASSLSGTTETFSYEQYF. V gene TRBV11-2 combines with J gene TRBJ2-7; tentative D call: TRBD1 (5 bases). Germline loops: CDR1 SGHAT, CDR2 FQNNGV. V was cut by 2 bases and J by 0 bases, with 20 bases left in between. The CDR3 spans 18 residues.

V and J are TRBV5-1 and TRBJ2-3; D is unclear. The CDR3 extends over 15 amino acids. Germline CDR1 reads SGHRS; CDR2 reads YFSETQ. V was shortened by 4 bases and J by 1 base, with 13 bases between the two germline ends. The CDR3 is CASSGSLGGTDTQYF. In DNA, the CDR3 is TGCGCCAGCAGCGGGTCCCTTGGAGGCACAGATACGCAGTATTTT.

This clone occurred a few times. The chain joins TRBV6-6 to TRBJ1-1, with 9 positions matching TRBD1. CDR3 size: 14 residues. J lost 6 bases, V lost 6 bases, and 8 bases had no gene match. CDR1 is MNHNY and CDR2 is SVGAGI in the germline V gene (reference sequence). The CDR3 reads CASSRDRAGAEAFF. Here the CDR3 DNA reads TGTGCCAGCAGCCGGGACAGGGCGGGGGCTGAAGCTTTCTTT.

The CDR3 sequence: CASSLTSGGAREQFF. In nucleotides, the CDR3 is TGTGCCAGCAGCTTGACTAGCGGGGGGGCGAGGGAGCAGTTCTTC. V gene TRBV11-3 combines with J gene TRBJ2-1; TRBD2 matches 14 bases. The length of the CDR3 is 15 residues. The germline CDR1 and CDR2 sequences are SGHNT and YENEEA. The J segment lost 10 bases and the V segment lost 3 bases, leaving 5 bases of the junction unmatched.

The J gene is TRBJ1-2, the V gene TRBV19; 8 bases agree with TRBD1. V was clipped by 9 bases and J by 1 base; unmatched bases: 16. Germline V gene sequence: CDR1 LNHDA, CDR2 SQIVND (reference sequence). The CDR3 runs 17 residues. The CDR3 region has the DNA TGTGCCAGCCACAGGGACAGGAGTCCTCTGGGTAACTATGGCTACACCTTC. It encodes CASHRDRSPLGNYGYTF.

The chain joins TRBV7-3 to TRBJ2-2; 7 nucleotides agree with TRBD1. V was clipped by 1 base and J by 13 bases; unmatched bases: 12. The CDR3 has 15 amino acids. Germline-derived CDR1 and CDR2 are SGHTA and FQGTGA. The CDR3 loop is CASSLKAGGPGRLFF. The CDR3 bases are TGTGCCAGCAGCTTAAAGGCAGGGGGTCCTGGGAGGCTGTTTTTT.

This chain connects TRBV7-9 to TRBJ1-1, with D perhaps TRBD1 (6 bases). Germline assignment: CDR1 SEHNR and CDR2 FQNEAQ (reference sequence). Trimming took 8 bases from V and 0 from J, leaving 10 bases between them. The CDR3 is 13 amino acids. As DNA, the CDR3 is TGTGCCAGCCAAGGGGGGGTGAACACTGAAGCTTTCTTT. It translates to CASQGGVNTEAFF.